These 27 T cell receptor beta chains were sequenced from one sample in a study of metastatic and nonmetastatic thyroid tumors (dated by TCRdb to 2020 to 2022). No patient had received any treatment before thyroid surgery. Preparation of the library involved PCR. For sequencing, an Illumina HiSeq 4000 was employed. TCRdb took the public reads, trimmed them with fastp at Q25, ran MiXCR for clone calling and kept in-frame beta chains. This sample is represented by almost 5,500 clones; about 35% of them were singletons. The ten most abundant clones make up more than 20% of the sample. Sequenced sample: adjacent normal tissue. The origin of the receptors is a female donor with papillary thyroid cancer or a benign thyroid nodule (not recorded which). Some clones in this sample may be carry-over from other donors' samples.

This clone was seen a few times. This chain connects TRBV6-1 to TRBJ1-3, with D maybe TRBD1 (5 bases). The CDR3 is 11 amino acids. V lost 7 bases and J 8 bases, leaving 9 bases between the germline ends. Germline V gene data show CDR1 as MNHNS and CDR2 as SASEGT. The CDR3 region is CASTLGDTIYF. The CDR3 DNA is TGTGCCAGCACCCTAGGGGACACCATATATTTT.

The table lists this clone with a few counts. The rearrangement links TRBV6-9 to TRBJ1-5; D uncertain. Germline V CDR1 and CDR2: MNHGY, SVAAGI. The CDR3 runs to 13 residues. The V end lost 8 bases, the J end lost 3 bases, and 11 bases lay between the germline ends. CDR3 coding DNA: TGTGCCAGCTGGAGGTGGCCCAATCAGCCCCAGCATTTT. Translation: CASWRWPNQPQHF.

This clone showed up many times. The chain uses TRBV20-1 and TRBJ1-2; D call uncertain. V shed 3 bases and J shed 7 bases, with 18 bases lying between them. Germline lookup yields CDR1 DFQATT and CDR2 SNEGSKA (reference sequence). This CDR3 contains 14 residues. CDR3 bases: TGCAGTGCTAGTCCGCTAGAGTATTCGGGTGGCTACACCTTC. Translating gives CSASPLEYSGGYTF.

This sequence joins TRBV11-2 and TRBJ2-1, with 9 bases aligning to TRBD2. CDR1 SGHAT and CDR2 FQNNGV come from the germline V gene. Trimming at V came to 11 bases and at J to 9 bases, leaving 5 bases not matched to a gene. The CDR3 has 11 residues. CDR3 amino acids: CAVRAGGEQFF. In DNA, the CDR3 is TGTGCCGTGCGAGCGGGAGGTGAGCAGTTCTTC.

With regard to this clone: The sample holds other DNA sequences that translate to the same CDR3. The chain is built from TRBV7-2 and TRBJ2-2; D call uncertain. CDR1 SGHTA and CDR2 FQGNSA come from the germline V gene. The CDR3 sequence is 12 residues long. V was clipped by 2 bases and J by 2 bases, with 0 bases between them. CDR3 coding DNA: TGTGCCAGCAGCTTAAACACCGGGGAGCTGTTTTTT. Amino acid sequence: CASSLNTGELFF.

J is TRBJ1-2 and V is TRBV12-3 or TRBV12-4; no firm D call. V dropped 2 bases and J dropped 2 bases, with 3 bases sitting between them. The CDR3 spans 12 residues. CDR3 bases: TGTGCCAGCAGTTTACAGAACTATGGCTACACCTTC. Amino acids: CASSLQNYGYTF.

This clone is termed medium-sized. The chain employs TRBV15 and TRBJ2-2; tentatively, D is TRBD1 (5 bases). V was pared by 1 base and J by 6 bases, with 15 bases between. This CDR3 is 16 amino acids long. Per the germline V gene, CDR1 is LNHNV and CDR2 is YYDKDF (reference sequence). The CDR3 DNA sequence: TGTGCCACCAGCAGAGTTACGGCAGGGAAGCCCGGGGAGCTGTTTTTT. Its protein is CATSRVTAGKPGELFF.

Within the sample, this clone is medium-sized (0.01 to 0.1%). The V and J genes are TRBV29-1 and TRBJ2-1; D may be TRBD2 (6 bases). CDR3 length equals 14 residues. Germline V gives CDR1 SQVTM, CDR2 ANQGSEA. Deletions cut 4 bases from V and 7 bases from J, with 17 bases between. The CDR3 spells CSVAIGADYNEQFF. The DNA for the CDR3 is TGCAGCGTTGCAATAGGAGCGGACTATAATGAGCAGTTCTTC.

Only a few counts were recorded for this clone. The chain employs TRBV5-1 and TRBJ1-6; no definite D call. Trimming cost V 4 bases and J 8 bases, with 10 bases left between them. The CDR3 runs to 13 residues. Germline CDR1 SGHRS, CDR2 YFSETQ. CDR3 amino acids: CASSIDRDSPLHF. The CDR3 DNA reads as TGCGCCAGCAGCATCGATCGGGATTCACCCCTCCACTTT.

This clone was picked up a small number of times. The gene calls are TRBV5-1 and TRBJ1-2; D is uncertain. With 0 bases removed from V and 4 bases from J, the gap between germline ends came to 10 bases. Germline lookup yields CDR1 SGHRS and CDR2 YFSETQ. The CDR3 contains 14 residues. The CDR3 reads CASSLVEGFYGYTF. In DNA, the CDR3 is TGCGCCAGCAGCTTGGTCGAGGGATTCTATGGCTACACCTTC. The full variable domain, its missing parts supplied by reference TRBV5-1 and TRBJ1-2, is KAGVTQTPRYLIKTRGQQVTLSCSPISGHRSVSWYQQTPGQGLQFLFEYFSETQRNKGNFPGRFSGRQFSNSRSEMNVSTLELGDSALYLCASSLVEGFYGYTFGSGTRLTVV.

This chain links TRBV9 with TRBJ1-2, with TRBD1 matching 8 bases. The CDR3 contains 16 residues. Germline CDR1 and CDR2: SGDLS and YYNGEE. J lost 5 bases, V lost 0 bases, and 9 bases had no gene match. The CDR3 sequence is CASSVDPSGTGYGYTF. The CDR3 bases are TGTGCCAGCAGCGTAGATCCGTCCGGGACAGGATATGGCTACACCTTC. The variable domain in full, completed from reference TRBV9 and TRBJ1-2, reads DSGVTQTPKHLITATGQRVTLRCSPRSGDLSVYWYQQSLDQGLQFLIQYYNGEERAKGNILERFSAQQFPDLHSELNLSSLELGDSALYFCASSVDPSGTGYGYTFGSGTRLTVV.

The rearrangement uses TRBV5-1 and TRBJ1-4; D is unclear. V lost 6 bases and J 4 bases, leaving 19 bases between the germline ends. This CDR3 is built from 16 residues. Germline lookup yields CDR1 SGHRS and CDR2 YFSETQ. As DNA, the CDR3 is TGCGCCAGCATGAGGACGCCGGGTCAGCTTAATGAAAAACTGTTTTTT. This codes for CASMRTPGQLNEKLFF.

This clone has just a few counts. V usage is TRBV24-1 and J usage is TRBJ2-1, with TRBD2 matching over 8 bases. The V gene end was trimmed by 4 bases and the J gene end by 4 bases; junction bases not matched to a gene: 5. This CDR3 is built from 15 residues. Germline V CDR1 and CDR2: KGHDR, SFDVKD. The CDR3 reads CATSDSGRPYNEQFF. CDR3 bases: TGTGCCACCAGTGACAGCGGGAGACCTTACAATGAGCAGTTCTTC.

This clone is labeled large. The chain carries TRBV6-2 or TRBV6-3 and TRBJ2-7; D unresolved. The CDR3 contains 14 residues. V lost 2 bases and J lost 4, with 12 bases in between. The germline V gene encodes CDR1 MNHEY and CDR2 SVGEGT. The CDR3 loop reads CASSYGPDLYEQYF. The CDR3 DNA reads TGTGCCAGCAGTTACGGTCCGGACCTGTACGAGCAGTACTTC.

Only a few counts were recorded for this clone. The chain employs TRBV7-3 and TRBJ1-6; D gene ambiguous. Between the trimmed V and J ends, which lost 0 bases and 7 bases, there was a span of 4 bases. Germline V CDR1 and CDR2: SGHTA, FQGTGA. The CDR3 covers 13 residues. The CDR3 bases are TGTGCCAGCAGCTTAACCCCAAATTCACCCCTCCACTTT. This gives the protein CASSLTPNSPLHF.

This chain connects TRBV28 to TRBJ2-3; 7 bases are a match to TRBD1. The germline CDR1 and CDR2 sequences are MDHEN and SYDVKM. V was pared by 3 bases and J by 2 bases, with 5 bases of the junction left unmatched. The CDR3 is 15 residues long. The CDR3 nucleotides are TGTGCCAGCAGTTTGGGCAGGGGGTTCACAGATACGCAGTATTTT. This codes for CASSLGRGFTDTQYF.

The chain is built from TRBV28 and TRBJ1-2; TRBD1 is a possible D gene (6 bases). Trimming took off 6 bases at V and 11 bases at J, with 22 bases between the two ends. The CDR3 covers 14 residues. CDR1 and CDR2 from the germline V gene are MDHEN and SYDVKM. The CDR3, as DNA: TGTGCCAGCAGCCAGACATCCTCAGACAGGCAGTACACCTTC. Translating gives CASSQTSSDRQYTF.

A note on this clone: An end of the junction does not agree with germline; a read error may underlie this. The chain couples TRBV7-1 to TRBJ2-1, with unresolved D. TRBV7-1 has ORF status, its function being uncertain. This CDR3 has 19 amino acids. CDR3 protein: CASSSVAIGGSSGYNEQFF. The CDR3 coding sequence is TGTGCCAGCAGCTCCGTCGCAATCGGTGGTTCCTCGGGCTACAATGAACAGTTCTTC.

The chain employs TRBV4-1 and TRBJ2-7; the D is unclear. The germline V gene has CDR1 MGHRA and CDR2 YSYEKL. The CDR3 totals 15 residues. Trimming left V 0 bases short and J 4 bases short, with 13 bases between. As DNA, the CDR3 is TGCGCCAGCAGCCAAGAGGCTAGGCTTTCATACGAGCAGTACTTC. Protein: CASSQEARLSYEQYF.

This clone has a handful of counts. The V and J genes are TRBV28 and TRBJ2-3, with TRBD2 as a possible D gene (6 bases). V shed 5 bases and J shed 2 bases, with 14 bases lying between them. The germline CDR1 and CDR2 sequences are MDHEN and SYDVKM. The CDR3 has 15 amino acids. CDR3 residues: CASSPPTSHTDTQYF. The CDR3 region has the DNA TGTGCCAGCAGTCCCCCGACTAGTCACACAGATACGCAGTATTTT.

The chain has TRBV18 and TRBJ2-7, with TRBD1 matching 7 bases. This CDR3 spans 14 amino acids. Per the germline V gene, CDR1 is KGHSH and CDR2 is LQKENI. The ends lost 3 bases at V and 2 bases at J; junction bases unmatched: 4. CDR3: CASSPRDRTYEQYF. CDR3 DNA: TGTGCCAGCTCACCCCGGGACAGAACCTACGAGCAGTACTTC.

This clone is large (0.1 to 1%) within its sample. The chain employs TRBV6-1 and TRBJ2-4, with D maybe TRBD2 (5 bases). The V end lost 6 bases, the J end lost 0 bases, and 9 bases lay between the germline ends. This CDR3 has 14 amino acids. The germline CDR1 and CDR2 sequences are MNHNS and SASEGT. The chain's CDR3 is CASSGELAKNIQYF. The CDR3 DNA sequence: TGTGCCAGCAGCGGGGAACTAGCCAAAAACATTCAGTACTTC.

V usage is TRBV20-1 and J usage is TRBJ1-1; D gene uncertain. The CDR3 is 12 residues long. V lost 5 bases, J lost 1 base, and 8 bases lay in between. Germline V gene lookup returns CDR1 DFQATT and CDR2 SNEGSKA (reference sequence). CDR3 nucleotides: TGCAGTGCTGAGGAGCCGAACACTGAAGCTTTCTTT. This codes for CSAEEPNTEAFF.

V gene TRBV30 combines with J gene TRBJ1-4; D remains ambiguous. This CDR3 has 13 amino acids. Germline V gene data show CDR1 as GTSNPN and CDR2 as SVGIG (reference sequence). Between the trimmed V and J ends, which lost 3 bases and 5 bases, there was a span of 10 bases. The CDR3 here is CAWSARPNEKLFF. Written as DNA, the CDR3 is TGTGCCTGGAGCGCTAGACCAAATGAAAAACTGTTTTTT.

The chain combines TRBV30 with TRBJ2-2; 14 nucleotides align to TRBD2. The V segment lost 0 bases and the J segment 6 bases; nucleotides outside the gene matches: 0. The CDR3 contains 15 residues. CDR1 is GTSNPN, CDR2 SVGIG, per germline (reference sequence). The CDR3 sequence: CAWSVTSGRAGELFF. CDR3 nucleotide sequence: TGTGCCTGGAGTGTGACTAGCGGGAGGGCCGGGGAGCTGTTTTTT. Drawing the rest from reference TRBV30 and TRBJ2-2, the complete variable domain is SQTIHQWPATLVQPVGSPLSLECTVEGTSNPNLYWYRQAAGRGLQLLFYSVGIGQISSEVPQNLSASRPQDRQFILSSKKLLLSDSGFYLCAWSVTSGRAGELFFGEGSRLTVL.

This clone appeared a few times. V and J are TRBV20-1 and TRBJ2-7; TRBD1 matches 7 bases. The CDR3 is made up of 12 amino acids. The germline gives CDR1 DFQATT, CDR2 SNEGSKA (reference sequence). J was trimmed by 3 bases and V by 8 bases; bases with no gene match: 7. The CDR3 reads CSPTGQDYEQYF. CDR3 DNA sequence: TGCAGTCCGACCGGACAGGACTACGAGCAGTACTTC.

As to this clone: This sample includes further DNA sequences coding for the same CDR3. The chain uses TRBV20-1 and TRBJ1-2; D possibly corresponds to TRBD1 (6 bases). The CDR3 contains 12 residues. V was pared by 3 bases and J by 3 bases, with 8 bases between. The germline V gene has CDR1 DFQATT and CDR2 SNEGSKA (reference sequence). The CDR3 DNA reads as TGCAGTGCTAGTAGGACAGACTATGGCTACACCTTC. Its translation: CSASRTDYGYTF.